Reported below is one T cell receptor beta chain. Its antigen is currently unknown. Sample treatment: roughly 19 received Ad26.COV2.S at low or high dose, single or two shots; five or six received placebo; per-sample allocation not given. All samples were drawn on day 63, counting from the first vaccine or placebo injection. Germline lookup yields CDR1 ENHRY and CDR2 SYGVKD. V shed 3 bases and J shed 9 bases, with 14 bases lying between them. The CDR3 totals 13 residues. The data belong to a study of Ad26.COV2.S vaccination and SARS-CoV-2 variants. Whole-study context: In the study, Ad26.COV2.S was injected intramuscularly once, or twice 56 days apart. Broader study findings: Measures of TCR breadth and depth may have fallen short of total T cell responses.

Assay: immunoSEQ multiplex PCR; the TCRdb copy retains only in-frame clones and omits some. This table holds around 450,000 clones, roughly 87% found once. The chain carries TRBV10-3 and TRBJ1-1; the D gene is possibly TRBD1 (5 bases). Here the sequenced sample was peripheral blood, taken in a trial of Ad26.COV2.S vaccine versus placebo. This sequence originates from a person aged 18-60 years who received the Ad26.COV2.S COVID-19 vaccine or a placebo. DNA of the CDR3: TGTGCCATCAGTGACCGTCCGGGGGGACAAGCTTTCTTT. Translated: CAISDRPGGQAFF.